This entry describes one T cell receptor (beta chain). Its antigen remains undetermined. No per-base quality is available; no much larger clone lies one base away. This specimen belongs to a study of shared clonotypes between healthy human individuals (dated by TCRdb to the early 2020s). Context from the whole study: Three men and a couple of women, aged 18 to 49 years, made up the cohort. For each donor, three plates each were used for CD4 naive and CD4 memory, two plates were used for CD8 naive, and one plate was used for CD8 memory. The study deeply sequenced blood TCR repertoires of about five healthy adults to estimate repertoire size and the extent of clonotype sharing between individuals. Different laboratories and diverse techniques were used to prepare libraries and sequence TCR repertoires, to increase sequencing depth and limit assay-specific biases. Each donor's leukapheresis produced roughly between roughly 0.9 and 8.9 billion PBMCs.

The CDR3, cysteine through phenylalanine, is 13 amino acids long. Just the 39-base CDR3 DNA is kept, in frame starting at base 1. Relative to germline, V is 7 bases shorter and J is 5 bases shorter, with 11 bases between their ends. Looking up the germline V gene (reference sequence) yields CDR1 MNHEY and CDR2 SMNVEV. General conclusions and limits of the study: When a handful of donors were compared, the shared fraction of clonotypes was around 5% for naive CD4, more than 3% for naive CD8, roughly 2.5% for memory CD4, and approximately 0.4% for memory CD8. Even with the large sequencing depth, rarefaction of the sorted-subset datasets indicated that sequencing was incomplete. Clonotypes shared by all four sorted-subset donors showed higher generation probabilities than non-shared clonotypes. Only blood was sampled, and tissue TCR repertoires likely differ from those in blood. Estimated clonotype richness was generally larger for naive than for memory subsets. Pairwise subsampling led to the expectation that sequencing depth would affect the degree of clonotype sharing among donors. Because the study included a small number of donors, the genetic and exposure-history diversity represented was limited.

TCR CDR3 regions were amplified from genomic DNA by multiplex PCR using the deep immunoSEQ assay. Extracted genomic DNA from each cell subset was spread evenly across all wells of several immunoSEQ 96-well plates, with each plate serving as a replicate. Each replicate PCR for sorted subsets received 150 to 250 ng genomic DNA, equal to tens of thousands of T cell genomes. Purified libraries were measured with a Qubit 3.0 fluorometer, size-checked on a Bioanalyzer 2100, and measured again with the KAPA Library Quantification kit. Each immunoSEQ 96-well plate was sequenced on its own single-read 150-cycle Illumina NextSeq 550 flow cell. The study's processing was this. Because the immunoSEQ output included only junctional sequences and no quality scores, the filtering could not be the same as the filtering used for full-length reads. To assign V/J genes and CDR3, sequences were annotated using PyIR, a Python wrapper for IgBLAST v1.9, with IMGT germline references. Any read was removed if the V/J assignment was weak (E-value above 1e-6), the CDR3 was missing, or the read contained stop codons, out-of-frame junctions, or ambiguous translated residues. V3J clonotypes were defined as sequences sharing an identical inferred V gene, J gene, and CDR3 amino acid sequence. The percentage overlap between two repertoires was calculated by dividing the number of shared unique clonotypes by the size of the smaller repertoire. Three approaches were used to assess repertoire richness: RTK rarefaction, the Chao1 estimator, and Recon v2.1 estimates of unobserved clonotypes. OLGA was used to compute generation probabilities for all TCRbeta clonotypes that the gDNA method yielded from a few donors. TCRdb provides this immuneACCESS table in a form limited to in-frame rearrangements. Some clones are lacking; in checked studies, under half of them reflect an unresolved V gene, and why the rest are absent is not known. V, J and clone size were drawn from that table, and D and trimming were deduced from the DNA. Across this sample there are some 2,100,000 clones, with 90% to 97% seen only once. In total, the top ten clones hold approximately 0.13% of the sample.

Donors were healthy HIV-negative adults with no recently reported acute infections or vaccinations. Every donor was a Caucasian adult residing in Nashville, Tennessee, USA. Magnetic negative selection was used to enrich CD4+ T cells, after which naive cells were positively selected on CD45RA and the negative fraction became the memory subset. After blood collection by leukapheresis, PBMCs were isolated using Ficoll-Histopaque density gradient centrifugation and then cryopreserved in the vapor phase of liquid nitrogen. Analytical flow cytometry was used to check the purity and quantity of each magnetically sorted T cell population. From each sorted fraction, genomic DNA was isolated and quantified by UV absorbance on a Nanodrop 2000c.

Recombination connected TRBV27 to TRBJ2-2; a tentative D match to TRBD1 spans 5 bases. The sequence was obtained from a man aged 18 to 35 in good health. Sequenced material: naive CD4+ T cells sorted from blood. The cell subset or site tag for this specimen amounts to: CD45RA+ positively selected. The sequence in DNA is TGTGCCAGCATTGTAGGGGCGACCGGGGAGCTGTTTTTT. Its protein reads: CASIVGATGELFF.